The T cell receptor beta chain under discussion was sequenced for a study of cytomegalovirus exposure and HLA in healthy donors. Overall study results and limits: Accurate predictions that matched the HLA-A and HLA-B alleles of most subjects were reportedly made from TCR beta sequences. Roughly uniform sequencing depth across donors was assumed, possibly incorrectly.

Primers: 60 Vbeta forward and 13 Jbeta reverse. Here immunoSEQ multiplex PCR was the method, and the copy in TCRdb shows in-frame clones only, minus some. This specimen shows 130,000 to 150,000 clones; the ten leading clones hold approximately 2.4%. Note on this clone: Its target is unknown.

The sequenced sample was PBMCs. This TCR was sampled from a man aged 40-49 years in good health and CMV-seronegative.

Here the CDR3 reads CASSLNLMAREQETQYF. The CDR3 nucleotides read TGTGCCAGCAGCTTGAATTTAATGGCCAGGGAACAAGAGACCCAGTACTTC. The chain is built from TRBV5-8 and TRBJ2-5; D might be TRBD1 (5 bases). V shed 1 base and J shed 2 bases, with 18 bases lying between them. The germline CDR1 and CDR2 sequences are SGHTS and YDEGEE. The CDR3 is 17 amino acids.